A selection of T cell receptor beta chains follows, all from one sample in a study of PD-1 blockade in classical Hodgkin lymphoma. Method: immunoSEQ multiplex PCR; TCRdb's copy keeps in-frame clones and lacks some. Here the sample spans more than 14,000 clones, roughly two thirds being singletons. Sequencing was performed on peripheral blood mononuclear cells (PBMCs), taken at baseline. The receptors derive from a human donor with classical Hodgkin lymphoma. CDR3s include the opening cysteine and the closing phenylalanine or tryptophan. The D gene is left open where the match is weak. Clone size is stated in some rows and not others, as once, few, many or a class when expanded.

J gene: TRBJ2-7; V gene: TRBV7-8; clone size: .; D gene: TRBD1; CDR3 DNA: TGTGCCAGCAGCCGTGGGACAGGGGAAGGCTACGAGCAGTACTTC; CDR3 protein: CASSRGTGEGYEQYF
J gene: TRBJ2-7; V gene: TRBV4-1; clone size: .; D gene: TRBD1; CDR3 DNA: TGCGCCAGCAGCCAAGCTGCGACAGGGGGCCAGGAGCAGTACTTC; CDR3 protein: CASSQAATGGQEQYF
J gene: TRBJ2-7; V gene: TRBV7-6; clone size: .; D gene: TRBD1; CDR3 DNA: TGTGCCAGCAGCTTAGGGGACAGGGTCTACGAGCAGTACTTC; CDR3 protein: CASSLGDRVYEQYF
J gene: TRBJ1-5; V gene: TRBV27; clone size: .; D gene: .; CDR3 DNA: TGTGCCAGCAGTGGGGCCAGAGCTCAGCCCCAGCATTTT; CDR3 protein: CASSGARAQPQHF
J gene: TRBJ1-1; V gene: TRBV6-5; clone size: .; D gene: .; CDR3 DNA: TGTGCCACCGAAGGGGTTACTGAAGCTTTCTTT; CDR3 protein: CATEGVTEAFF
J gene: TRBJ1-2; V gene: TRBV11-2; clone size: .; D gene: .; CDR3 DNA: TGTGCCAGCAGCTTAGATCCTGGGTATGGCTACACCTTC; CDR3 protein: CASSLDPGYGYTF
J gene: TRBJ2-7; V gene: TRBV29-1; clone size: .; D gene: .; CDR3 DNA: TGCAGCGTTGCCCCAGGCTGGGGGATGGTGGGTTCCTACGAGCAGTACTTC; CDR3 protein: CSVAPGWGMVGSYEQYF
J gene: TRBJ2-1; V gene: TRBV11-2; clone size: .; D gene: TRBD1; CDR3 DNA: TGTGCCAGCAGCTTTGGGACAGGGGTTTATGAGCAGTTCTTC; CDR3 protein: CASSFGTGVYEQFF
J gene: TRBJ2-1; V gene: TRBV28; clone size: .; D gene: TRBD2; CDR3 DNA: TGTGCCAGCAGTACCATAGCGGGAGGCCTCTTCAATGAGCAGTTCTTC; CDR3 protein: CASSTIAGGLFNEQFF
J gene: TRBJ1-1; V gene: TRBV10-3; clone size: .; D gene: .; CDR3 DNA: TGTGCCATCAGTGAAGGGGCAGGGAAGACTGAAGCTTTCTTT; CDR3 protein: CAISEGAGKTEAFF
J gene: TRBJ1-4; V gene: TRBV5-6; clone size: .; D gene: .; CDR3 DNA: TGTGCCAGCAGCTTTGCAGGGGCTGAAAAACTGTTTTTT; CDR3 protein: CASSFAGAEKLFF
J gene: TRBJ2-4; V gene: TRBV28; clone size: .; D gene: .; CDR3 DNA: TGTGCCAGCAGTCCGGGATTGGAGCTTCAGTACTTC; CDR3 protein: CASSPGLELQYF
J gene: TRBJ2-1; V gene: TRBV27; clone size: .; D gene: TRBD2; CDR3 DNA: TGTGCCAGCAGGAGGACTAGCGGCTCCTACAATGAGCAGTTCTTC; CDR3 protein: CASRRTSGSYNEQFF
J gene: TRBJ1-5; V gene: TRBV19; clone size: .; D gene: .; CDR3 DNA: TGTGCCAGTAGTATAGGGGATGTGCAGCCCCAGCATTTT; CDR3 protein: CASSIGDVQPQHF
J gene: TRBJ1-1; V gene: TRBV7-9; clone size: .; D gene: .; CDR3 DNA: TGTGCCAGCAGCCCCGGGGTGGTAGGGGAGAACACTGAAGCTTTCTTT; CDR3 protein: CASSPGVVGENTEAFF
J gene: TRBJ1-4; V gene: TRBV27; clone size: .; D gene: TRBD1; CDR3 DNA: TGTGCCAGCAGTCGTGACAGGGGGACGACTAATGAAAAACTGTTTTTT; CDR3 protein: CASSRDRGTTNEKLFF
J gene: TRBJ2-3; V gene: TRBV27; clone size: .; D gene: .; CDR3 DNA: TGTGCCAGCAGTTTATCGCGCATCTTGCTGGGACGGACCACAGATACGCAGTATTTT; CDR3 protein: CASSLSRILLGRTTDTQYF
J gene: TRBJ1-2; V gene: TRBV10-3; clone size: few; D gene: .; CDR3 DNA: TGTGCCATCAGTGAGTCTGGGGATCGGATCTATGGCTACACCTTC; CDR3 protein: CAISESGDRIYGYTF
J gene: TRBJ2-1; V gene: TRBV2; clone size: .; D gene: TRBD2; CDR3 DNA: TGTGCCAGCAGTGGCGGGACTAGCGGGACCTACAATGAGCAGTTCTTC; CDR3 protein: CASSGGTSGTYNEQFF
J gene: TRBJ2-5; V gene: TRBV5-1; clone size: .; D gene: .; CDR3 DNA: TGCGCCAGCAGCTTGGGGTACCAAGAGACCCAGTACTTC; CDR3 protein: CASSLGYQETQYF
J gene: TRBJ1-1; V gene: TRBV11-2; clone size: few; D gene: .; CDR3 DNA: TGTGCCAGCAGCTTAGGAGCGGCGAGGGAAGCTTTCTTT; CDR3 protein: CASSLGAAREAFF
J gene: TRBJ2-1; V gene: TRBV29-1; clone size: few; D gene: TRBD2; CDR3 DNA: TGCAGCGTCCCCGGGACTAGCGGTTCCTACAATGAGCAGTTCTTC; CDR3 protein: CSVPGTSGSYNEQFF